This note documents a single T cell receptor beta chain sequence. This entry comes from a study of cytomegalovirus exposure and HLA in healthy donors. V lost 1 base to trimming and J lost 8 bases, with 15 bases between them. From germline, CDR1 is SGHNT and CDR2 YYREEE (reference sequence). The CDR3 is 14 residues long. Clones were sequenced by immunoSEQ multiplex PCR, and TCRdb holds only the in-frame ones, with some missing. The repertoire has around 70,000 clones, 90% to 95% of them found once; the top ten carry roughly 0.63%. The sequenced sample consisted of PBMCs. The V gene is TRBV5-4, the J gene TRBJ1-2, with a possible D match to TRBD1 (6 bases). The origin of this receptor is a woman aged 18-29 years in good health and CMV-seronegative. The CDR3 loop reads CASSLLGGAGGYTF. The CDR3 DNA reads as TGTGCCAGCAGCTTGTTGGGGGGGGCAGGCGGCTACACCTTC.